These 8 T cell receptor beta chains were all obtained from the same sample, sequenced in a study of T cell changes during pregnancy in multiple sclerosis. TCRdb's copy holds only in-frame clones and misses some; the assay was immunoSEQ multiplex PCR. The table records over 70,000 clones, about 90% of them present only once. Sequenced material: peripheral blood, taken in the first trimester of pregnancy. The receptor source for this set is a female donor in good health, enrolled as a control in a pregnancy study.

Only one count was recorded for this clone. V usage is TRBV5-1 and J usage is TRBJ2-7; 7 bases match TRBD1. CDR3 length: 13 residues. The germline V gene encodes CDR1 SGHRS and CDR2 YFSETQ. V shed 1 base and J 7 bases; nucleotides not matched to a gene: 5. The CDR3 spells CASSLKGAEEQYF. For the CDR3, the DNA is TGCGCCAGCAGCTTGAAGGGGGCCGAGGAGCAGTACTTC.

This chain connects TRBV2 to TRBJ1-5; the D is unclear. The CDR3 has 15 residues. Germline V gene data show CDR1 as SNHLY and CDR2 as FYNNEI. Trimming took 5 bases from V and 6 from J, leaving 17 bases between them. CDR3 region: CASSPGLERRQPQHF. CDR3 DNA sequence: TGTGCCAGCAGTCCAGGTCTCGAAAGGCGTCAGCCCCAGCATTTT.

The gene calls are TRBV18 and TRBJ1-4, with 9 nucleotides matching TRBD1. The trim removed 1 base at V and 6 bases at J, leaving 6 bases unmatched. From germline, CDR1 is KGHSH and CDR2 LQKENI. This CDR3 contains 16 residues. The CDR3 region has the DNA TGTGCCAGCTCACCACTCGCGGGACAGGGTCATGAAAAACTGTTTTTT. Amino acids: CASSPLAGQGHEKLFF.

The CDR3 nucleotides read TGTGCCAGCAGTTTAGGTCCGGGACAGGGACTTTGGAGCACTGAAGCTTTCTTT. Translated: CASSLGPGQGLWSTEAFF. This chain uses TRBV28 with TRBJ1-1; TRBD1 matches at 9 bases. This CDR3 comprises 18 residues. The V gene end was trimmed by 2 bases and the J gene end by 4 bases; junction bases not matched to a gene: 14. Germline CDR1 is MDHEN and CDR2 is SYDVKM.

The chain joins TRBV7-2 to TRBJ2-1; the D gene is possibly TRBD2 (7 bases). CDR3 length: 16 residues. CDR1 and CDR2 (germline): SGHTA, FQGNSA. Trimming removed 6 bases from V and 6 bases from J, with 21 bases in between. The CDR3 reads CASSSRGGGRGNEQFF. The DNA for the CDR3 is TGTGCCAGCAGTTCGAGGGGGGGTGGACGCGGCAATGAGCAGTTCTTC.

The chain uses TRBV19 and TRBJ2-1; 10 nucleotides line up with TRBD2. V trimming: 0 bases; J trimming: 1 base; junction bases outside the gene matches: 9. From germline, CDR1 is LNHDA and CDR2 SQIVND (reference sequence). The CDR3 totals 19 residues. The CDR3 region is CASSIDRGRTSGSYNEQFF. Here the CDR3 DNA reads TGTGCCAGTAGTATAGATCGGGGGCGGACTAGCGGTTCCTACAATGAGCAGTTCTTC.

The chain links TRBV7-2 to TRBJ1-1; D uncertain. The CDR3 sequence is 16 residues long. V lost 5 bases to trimming and J lost 6 bases, with 22 bases between them. CDR1 and CDR2 (germline): SGHTA, FQGNSA. CDR3 bases: TGTGCCAGCAGCCCTAAAATAGCCCGCCCCCGCCCTGAAGCTTTCTTT. The encoded protein is CASSPKIARPRPEAFF.

This clone was recorded only once. The chain couples TRBV5-1 to TRBJ2-2; 8 bases line up with TRBD1. Per germline, CDR1 SGHRS and CDR2 YFSETQ. The V and J ends lost 2 bases and 6 bases, in that order; junction bases with no gene match: 6. The CDR3 length is 15 residues. CDR3 DNA sequence: TGCGCCAGCAGCTTTCAGGGGGCTAACTCCGGGGAGCTGTTTTTT. Its translation is CASSFQGANSGELFF. The full variable domain, rest sourced from reference TRBV5-1 and TRBJ2-2, is KAGVTQTPRYLIKTRGQQVTLSCSPISGHRSVSWYQQTPGQGLQFLFEYFSETQRNKGNFPGRFSGRQFSNSRSEMNVSTLELGDSALYLCASSFQGANSGELFFGEGSRLTVL.